This T cell receptor (beta chain) is drawn from a study of tumor and adjacent non-tumor tissue in lung cancer. Study background: Patients were aged about 30 to 80, around ten men and roughly 5 women, stage I to III.

The library came from three nested PCR rounds adapted from ARM-PCR protocols. TCRdb reanalysed the multiplex PCR reads using MiXCR and keeps one entry per CDR3 protein. The sample carries approximately 68,000 distinct CDR3 sequences, more than 70% recorded once. This clonotype was seen at least ten times. Its specificity is unknown. This sample's RNA came from whole unsorted tissue. The CDR3 has 15 residues. CDR1 is SQVTM and CDR2 is ANQGSEA in the germline V gene. V trimming: 4 bases; J trimming: 5 bases; junction bases outside the gene matches: 6. Findings and caveats of the study: TCR diversity was significantly greater in tumor than normal lung tissue. Tumor TCR diversity, when higher, was linked to shorter survival. Tumor repertoires had a smaller top 100 clone share than normal lung.

This sequence originates from a man aged 60 to 75 with non-small cell lung cancer. The specimen sequenced was lung tumor tissue. V is TRBV29-1 and J is TRBJ2-2; the match to TRBD1 covers 11 bases. Written as DNA, the CDR3 is TGCAGCGTTGGACGGGGACAGGGGGGAACCGGGGAGCTGTTTTTT. Translation gives CSVGRGQGGTGELFF.